This T cell receptor beta chain was found in a study of metastatic and nonmetastatic thyroid tumors. Study at large: Both malignant and benign thyroid patients supplied peripheral blood and tumor or nodule tissue samples, across which the repertoires of these patients were then compared. Study outcomes and limitations: Malignant tumors reportedly showed significantly higher TCR beta diversity than benign nodules in both blood and tumor.

This clone is categorized as medium-sized. Its cognate antigen is unknown. All patients reached thyroid surgery having received no treatment beforehand. V lost 0 bases to trimming and J lost 2 bases, with 8 bases between them. Germline V gene sequence: CDR1 SGHNT, CDR2 YENEEA. The CDR3 runs to 14 residues. Original analysis: Between-group CDR3 differences, defined by clinicopathological status, yielded a distant-metastasis classifier for papillary thyroid cancer. TCRdb recomputed clones from the PCR reads via MiXCR. Here the V and J calls rest on TCRdb's processing, not on the authors' analysis. This table holds about 40,000 clones, 28% found once.

Input material: blood. V usage is TRBV11-3 and J usage is TRBJ2-7; D is perhaps TRBD1 (6 bases). The source is a male donor with papillary thyroid cancer or a benign thyroid nodule (not recorded which). Some clones in this sample may be carry-over from other donors' samples. This CDR3 is CASSLESGAYEQYF. As DNA, the CDR3 is TGTGCCAGCAGCTTAGAGTCAGGGGCCTACGAGCAGTACTTC. The full variable domain, with the rest looked up from reference TRBV11-3 and TRBJ2-7, is EAGVVQSPRYKIIEKKQPVAFWCNPISGHNTLYWYLQNLGQGPELLIRYENEEAVDDSQLPKDRFSAERLKGVDSTLKIQPAELGDSAVYLCASSLESGAYEQYFGPGTRLTVT.